These 16 T cell receptor beta chains came from one sample sequenced in a study of T-cell reconstitution after alpha-beta-depleted transplantation in children. Unique molecular identifiers were used in preparing the TCRbeta library. TCRdb redid the calling of the PCR reads with MiXCR, one entry per CDR3 protein. The data contain under 250,000 distinct CDR3 sequences, approximately 6.3% of them singletons. The sample consisted of PBMCs, taken before TCRalphabeta/CD19-depleted stem cell transplant. The receptors were sampled from a boy aged 2 to 10 with acute lymphoblastic leukemia, due to receive a stem cell transplant.

This clonotype showed up many times. The chain carries TRBV20-1 and TRBJ2-7, with 7 bases identical to TRBD2. V was pared by 0 bases and J by 1 base, with 6 bases of the junction left unmatched. The CDR3 is made up of 15 amino acids. Germline values: CDR1 DFQATT, CDR2 SNEGSKA (reference sequence). The DNA of the CDR3 is TGCAGTGCTAGAGATCTGGGGGAGGGATCCTACGAGCAGTACTTC. Translating gives CSARDLGEGSYEQYF.

In its sample, this clonotype was seen a few times. This chain links TRBV6-1 with TRBJ1-1, with 8 bases that match TRBD1. Trimming removed 8 bases from V and 1 base from J; junction bases left unmatched: 6. The CDR3 is made up of 14 amino acids. CDR1 is MNHNS, CDR2 SASEGT, per germline. The CDR3 loop reads CASSETGGNTEAFF. CDR3 coding DNA: TGTGCCAGCTCTGAAACAGGGGGGAACACTGAAGCTTTCTTT.

This clonotype was seen at least ten times. This sequence joins TRBV20-1 and TRBJ2-7, with D possibly being TRBD2 (5 bases). Germline loops: CDR1 DFQATT, CDR2 SNEGSKA (reference sequence). Trimming pared 5 bases from V and 6 bases from J, leaving 20 bases between. The CDR3 sequence is 14 residues long. The CDR3 region has the DNA TGCAGTGCTTCCGCGGGCCACGAAACCAGCGAGCAGTACTTC. Protein product: CSASAGHETSEQYF.

This clonotype was detected a few times. The chain uses TRBV28 and TRBJ1-2; D possibly corresponds to TRBD1 (5 bases). V gave up 6 bases and J gave up 4 bases, with 12 bases separating them. CDR1 and CDR2 from the germline V gene are MDHEN and SYDVKM. This CDR3 is built from 13 residues. In DNA form, the CDR3 reads TGTGCCAGCAGCTCCGGGACGGTCTATGGCTACACCTTC. Amino acids: CASSSGTVYGYTF.

In this sample, this clonotype turned up many times. V and J are TRBV7-8 and TRBJ2-3, with 13 bases identical to TRBD2. CDR1 SGHVS and CDR2 FQNEAQ come from the germline V gene. CDR3 length equals 19 residues. Unmatched junction bases numbered 12, after V lost 6 bases and J lost 0 bases. CDR3 loop: CASRRTGTSGTTSTDTQYF. The CDR3 DNA reads TGTGCCAGCAGGCGGACCGGGACTAGCGGGACCACTAGCACAGATACGCAGTATTTT.

Ten or more counts support this clonotype. This rearrangement joins TRBV20-1 to TRBJ2-7; D might be TRBD2 (6 bases). The CDR3 length is 13 residues. The V end was cut by 5 bases, the J end by 1 base, with 12 bases between. Germline V gene lookup returns CDR1 DFQATT and CDR2 SNEGSKA (reference sequence). CDR3 in amino acids: CSAFLGTSYEQYF. The CDR3 bases are TGCAGTGCTTTTCTCGGGACTTCCTACGAGCAGTACTTC.

This clonotype was seen a handful of times. CDR3: CSATTSGRPRYEQYF. The CDR3 bases are TGCAGTGCCACGACTAGCGGGAGGCCCCGCTACGAGCAGTACTTC. The rearrangement links TRBV20-1 to TRBJ2-7; 13 bases map to TRBD2. V gave up 6 bases and J gave up 3 bases; unmatched junction bases: 8. Germline V gene data show CDR1 as DFQATT and CDR2 as SNEGSKA (reference sequence). The CDR3 length is 15 residues.

V usage is TRBV29-1 and J usage is TRBJ2-7; no definite D call. Per germline, CDR1 SQVTM and CDR2 ANQGSEA. CDR3 length: 13 amino acids. The V and J ends lost 3 bases and 4 bases respectively, with 13 bases between them. The CDR3: CSVEVGSHYEQYF. In nucleotides, the CDR3 is TGCAGCGTTGAGGTAGGGTCCCATTACGAGCAGTACTTC.

This clonotype was detected ten times or more. The chain carries TRBV28 and TRBJ1-5, with D maybe TRBD1 (5 bases). Looked up from germline, CDR1 is MDHEN and CDR2 is SYDVKM. The CDR3 consists of 14 residues. V was shortened by 11 bases and J by 3 bases, with 17 bases between the two germline ends. The CDR3 loop reads CAHQLGGINQPQHF. The DNA of the CDR3 is TGTGCCCACCAATTGGGGGGGATCAATCAGCCCCAGCATTTT.

At least ten counts were recorded for this clonotype. The V gene is TRBV20-1, the J gene TRBJ2-5, with D maybe TRBD2 (5 bases). Germline V gene sequence: CDR1 DFQATT, CDR2 SNEGSKA (reference sequence). This CDR3 comprises 13 residues. Trimming removed 0 bases from V and 3 bases from J, with 8 bases in between. The CDR3 here is CSARDPGKETQYF. The CDR3 coding sequence is TGCAGTGCTAGAGATCCGGGGAAAGAGACCCAGTACTTC.

The sample holds many counts of this clonotype. This chain joins TRBV20-1 and TRBJ2-1; 7 nucleotides align to TRBD2. Germline lookup yields CDR1 DFQATT and CDR2 SNEGSKA (reference sequence). Unmatched junction bases numbered 5, after V lost 5 bases and J lost 4 bases. The CDR3 contains 13 residues. The CDR3 loop reads CSAPSGLYNEQFF. The CDR3 region has the DNA TGCAGTGCTCCTAGCGGCTTATACAATGAGCAGTTCTTC.

The V call is TRBV7-2, the J call TRBJ1-5; D gene uncertain. The CDR3 is made up of 15 amino acids. V gave up 5 bases and J gave up 0 bases, with 11 bases separating them. The germline CDR1 and CDR2 sequences are SGHTA and FQGNSA. The CDR3 nucleotides are TGTGCCAGCAGCACCTACAGTAATAGCAATCAGCCCCAGCATTTT. Its protein is CASSTYSNSNQPQHF. Complete variable domain (other parts from reference TRBV7-2 and TRBJ1-5): GAGVSQSPSNKVTEKGKDVELRCDPISGHTALYWYRQSLGQGLEFLIYFQGNSAPDKSGLPSDRFSAERTGGSVSTLTIQRTQQEDSAVYLCASSTYSNSNQPQHFGDGTRLSIL.

In this sample, this clonotype turned up a few times. The chain employs TRBV6-2 or TRBV6-3 and TRBJ1-1; the D is unclear. This CDR3 has 14 residues. The V end lost 7 bases, the J end lost 7 bases, and 19 bases lay between the germline ends. Germline CDR1 is MNHEY and CDR2 is SVGEGT. The DNA for the CDR3 is TGTGCCAGCAACCTAGGGATGTATGGGAATGAAGCTTTCTTT. Protein: CASNLGMYGNEAFF.

This clonotype occurred many times. This chain connects TRBV3-1 to TRBJ2-1, with D perhaps matching TRBD1 or TRBD2 (5 bases each). Trimming removed 3 bases from V and 5 bases from J, with 20 bases in between. This CDR3 contains 17 residues. Looked up from germline, CDR1 is LGHDT and CDR2 is YNNKEL (reference sequence). The CDR3 loop is CASSQGTLIRTNNEQFF. The DNA of the CDR3 is TGTGCCAGCAGCCAGGGGACCCTAATCAGAACGAACAATGAGCAGTTCTTC.

V gene TRBV7-9 combines with J gene TRBJ2-5, with D perhaps TRBD2 (6 bases). The CDR3 sequence is 14 residues long. V was shortened by 0 bases and J by 1 base, with 6 bases between the two germline ends. Germline V gives CDR1 SEHNR, CDR2 FQNEAQ (reference sequence). This CDR3 is CASSLAGLQETQYF. In nucleotides, the CDR3 is TGTGCCAGCAGCTTAGCGGGACTCCAAGAGACCCAGTACTTC.

V and J are TRBV7-9 and TRBJ2-3, with unresolved D. The ends were cut back, 3 bases at V and 6 bases at J, with 22 bases in the middle. Germline V CDR1 and CDR2: SEHNR, FQNEAQ (reference sequence). The CDR3 has 17 residues. DNA for the CDR3: TGTGCCAGCAGCTTTTTTGGGTACACCGCGGACGGGGATACGCAGTATTTT. Protein product: CASSFFGYTADGDTQYF.